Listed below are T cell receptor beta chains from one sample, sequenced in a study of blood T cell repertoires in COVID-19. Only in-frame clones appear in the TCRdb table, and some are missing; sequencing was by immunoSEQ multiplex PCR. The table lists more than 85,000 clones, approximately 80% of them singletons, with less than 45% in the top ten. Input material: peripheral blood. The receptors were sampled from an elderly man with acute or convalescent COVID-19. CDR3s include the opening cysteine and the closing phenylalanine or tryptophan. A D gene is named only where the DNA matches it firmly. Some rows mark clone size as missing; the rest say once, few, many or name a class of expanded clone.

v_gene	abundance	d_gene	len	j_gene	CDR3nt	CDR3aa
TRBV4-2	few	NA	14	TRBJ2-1	TGTGCCAGCAGCCAAGGACTAGTGAACAATGAGCAGTTCTTC	CASSQGLVNNEQFF
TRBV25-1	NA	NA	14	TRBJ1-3	TGTGCCAGCAGTGACAGGGGTTATGGAAACACCATATATTTT	CASSDRGYGNTIYF
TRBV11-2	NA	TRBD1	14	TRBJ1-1	TGTGCCAGCAGCTTAGGGGACAGGGGAACTGAAGCTTTCTTT	CASSLGDRGTEAFF
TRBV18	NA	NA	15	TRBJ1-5	TGTGCCAGCTCACCCGGGAGGAACGGGAATCAGCCCCAGCATTTT	CASSPGRNGNQPQHF
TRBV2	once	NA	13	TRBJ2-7	TGTGCCAGCAGCCGGGATCCATTTTACGAGCAGTACTTC	CASSRDPFYEQYF
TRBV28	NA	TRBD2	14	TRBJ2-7	TGTGCCAGCAAGGCGGGAGGGGTAGCCTACGAGCAGTACTTC	CASKAGGVAYEQYF
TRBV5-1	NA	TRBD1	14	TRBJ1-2	TGCGCCAGCAGCTCACCACAGGGGGCTCGTGGCTACACCTTC	CASSSPQGARGYTF
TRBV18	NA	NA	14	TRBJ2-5	TGTGCCAGCTCACCCAGCGAACGACAAGAGACCCAGTACTTC	CASSPSERQETQYF
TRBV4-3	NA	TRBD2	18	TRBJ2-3	TGCGCCAGCAGCCAGACAAGACTAGCGGCTTCTAGCACAGATACGCAGTATTTT	CASSQTRLAASSTDTQYF
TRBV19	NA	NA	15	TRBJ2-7	TGTGCCAGTAGAGGGGAGGCGGGCAGTAACTACGAGCAGTACTTC	CASRGEAGSNYEQYF
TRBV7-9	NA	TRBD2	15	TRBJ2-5	TGTGCCAGCAGCTTGCTAGCGGGAGCCCAAGAGACCCAGTACTTC	CASSLLAGAQETQYF
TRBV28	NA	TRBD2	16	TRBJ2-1	TGTGCCAGCAGTTCTCCGGGAGGGCGCTCCTACAATGAGCAGTTCTTC	CASSSPGGRSYNEQFF
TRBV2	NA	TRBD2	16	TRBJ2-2	TGTGCCAGCAGTCCTAGCGGGATAGCTAACACCGGGGAGCTGTTTTTT	CASSPSGIANTGELFF
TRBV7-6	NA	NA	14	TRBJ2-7	TGTGCCAGCAGCTTACTAGGTCATTCCTACGAGCAGTACTTC	CASSLLGHSYEQYF
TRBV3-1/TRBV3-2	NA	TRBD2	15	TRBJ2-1	TGTGCCAGCAGCCATAGCGGGAGAGCGTACAATGAGCAGTTCTTC	CASSHSGRAYNEQFF
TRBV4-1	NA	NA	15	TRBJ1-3	TGCGCCAGCAGCCAAGCCCACAACTCTGGAAACACCATATATTTT	CASSQAHNSGNTIYF
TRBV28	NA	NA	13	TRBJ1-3	TGTGCCAGCAGGCGACAGTCGCGAAACACCATATATTTT	CASRRQSRNTIYF
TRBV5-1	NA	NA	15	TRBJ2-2	TGCGCCAGCAGCGCAACAGGGCTGGGCACCGGGGAGCTGTTTTTT	CASSATGLGTGELFF
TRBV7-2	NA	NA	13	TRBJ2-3	TGTGCCAGCAGCTTAGGATTCGCGGATACGCAGTATTTT	CASSLGFADTQYF
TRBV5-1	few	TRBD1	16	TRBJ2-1	TGCGCCAGCAGCACCGGGACAGGGGGACCCTACAATGAGCAGTTCTTC	CASSTGTGGPYNEQFF
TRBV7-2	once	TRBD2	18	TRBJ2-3	TGTGCCAGCAGCCAACAAAGCGGGAGGGTATTTAGCACAGATACGCAGTATTTT	CASSQQSGRVFSTDTQYF
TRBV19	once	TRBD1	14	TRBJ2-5	TGTGCCAGTAGTATTGGCAGGGGGCGGGAGACCCAGTACTTC	CASSIGRGRETQYF
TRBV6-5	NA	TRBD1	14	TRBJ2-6	TGTGCCGGCTCCAGACAGGGAGATGCCAACGTCCTGACTTTC	CAGSRQGDANVLTF
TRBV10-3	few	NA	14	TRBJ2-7	TGTGCCATCAGTGGATTCTCCGGGAAATACGAGCAGTACTTC	CAISGFSGKYEQYF
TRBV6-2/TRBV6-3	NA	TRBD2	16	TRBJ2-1	TGTGCCAGCAGTTACGTGAGCGGGAGGGCCTACAATGAGCAGTTCTTC	CASSYVSGRAYNEQFF
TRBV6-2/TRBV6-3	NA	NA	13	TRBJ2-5	TGTGCCAGCAGTTCTAGGGGGAAAGAGACCCAGTACTTC	CASSSRGKETQYF
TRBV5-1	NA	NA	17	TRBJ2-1	TGCGCCAGCAGCTTGGGGGCCGGCAGGGGCGCCTACAATGAGCAGTTCTTC	CASSLGAGRGAYNEQFF
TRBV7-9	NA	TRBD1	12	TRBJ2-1	TGTGCCAGCAGCTTCAGGGGGCGAGAGCAGTTCTTC	CASSFRGREQFF
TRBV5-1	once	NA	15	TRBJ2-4	TGCGCCAGCAGCTTGGGGGGAGCGAAAGAAAACATTCAGTACTTC	CASSLGGAKENIQYF
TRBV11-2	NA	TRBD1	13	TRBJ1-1	TGTGCCAGCAGCGAGGGGACAGGGATTCGGGCTTTCTTT	CASSEGTGIRAFF
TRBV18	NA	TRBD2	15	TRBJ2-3	TGTGCCAGCTCACGGCCTAGCGGGAGCACAGATACGCAGTATTTT	CASSRPSGSTDTQYF
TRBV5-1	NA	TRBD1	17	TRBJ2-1	TGCGCCAGCAGCTTGGCGCTATACGCGGGACAGGGTTATGAGCAGTTCTTC	CASSLALYAGQGYEQFF
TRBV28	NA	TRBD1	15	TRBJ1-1	TGTGCCAGCAGTTTAAGCCCGACAGGGGCTAATGAAGCTTTCTTT	CASSLSPTGANEAFF
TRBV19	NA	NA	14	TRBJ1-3	TGTGCCAGTAGTTTTTGGGGGGCTGGAAACACCATATATTTT	CASSFWGAGNTIYF
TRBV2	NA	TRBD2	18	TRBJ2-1	TGTGCCAGCAGTTCCTCCGGGACTAGCAAAAGGGGTAACAATGAGCAGTTCTTC	CASSSSGTSKRGNNEQFF
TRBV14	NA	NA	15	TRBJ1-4	TGTGCCAGCAGCCGTCTGAATGAGGGAAGTGAAAAACTGTTTTTT	CASSRLNEGSEKLFF
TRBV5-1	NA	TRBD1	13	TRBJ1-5	TGCGCCAGCAGCCCCCTTGGACAGGGAGCCCAGCATTTT	CASSPLGQGAQHF
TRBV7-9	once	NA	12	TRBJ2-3	TGTGCCAGCAGCATAAGCACAGATACGCAGTATTTT	CASSISTDTQYF
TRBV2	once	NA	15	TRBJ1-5	TGTGCCAGCAGTGACTCTCAGGGAGGACATCAGCCCCAGCATTTT	CASSDSQGGHQPQHF
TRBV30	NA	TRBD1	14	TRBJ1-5	TGTGCCTGGAGTATAAGGACAGGGGAGCAGCCCCAGCATTTT	CAWSIRTGEQPQHF
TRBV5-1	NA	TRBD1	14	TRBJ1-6	TGCGCCAGCACTACCGGGACAGTGAATTCACCCCTCCACTTT	CASTTGTVNSPLHF
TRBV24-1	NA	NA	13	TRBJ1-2	TGTGCCACCAGTGCTGGGCTGCCCTATGGCTACACCTTC	CATSAGLPYGYTF
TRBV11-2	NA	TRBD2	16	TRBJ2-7	TGTGCCAGCAGCTTGTCACTAGCGGTGAGCTCCTACGAGCAGTACTTC	CASSLSLAVSSYEQYF
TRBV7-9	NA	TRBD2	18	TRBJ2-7	TGTGCCAGCAGCTCAAGCGAAGGGCTAGCGGGCCAATCCTACGAGCAGTACTTC	CASSSSEGLAGQSYEQYF
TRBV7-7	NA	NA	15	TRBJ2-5	TGTGCTAGCAGCTTTACCTCGGGGTCTGATGAGACCCAGTACTTC	CASSFTSGSDETQYF
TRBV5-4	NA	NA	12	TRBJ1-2	TGTGCCAGCAGGGTCGACGGGAGGGGCTACACCTTC	CASRVDGRGYTF
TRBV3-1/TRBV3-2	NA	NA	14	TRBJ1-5	TGTGCCAGCAGCCAAGGGGGCTTTCGGCAGCCCCAGCATTTT	CASSQGGFRQPQHF
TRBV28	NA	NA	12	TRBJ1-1	TGTGCCAGCAGTCTTAAGAACACTGAAGCTTTCTTT	CASSLKNTEAFF
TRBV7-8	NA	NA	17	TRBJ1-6	TGTGCCAGCAGCTTAGCCCTTAGGAGCTCCTATAATTCACCCCTCCACTTT	CASSLALRSSYNSPLHF
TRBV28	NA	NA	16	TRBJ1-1	TGTGCCAGCAGTTCGACTGAGGGGGTAGGGAACACTGAAGCTTTCTTT	CASSSTEGVGNTEAFF
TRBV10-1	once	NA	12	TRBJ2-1	TGCGCCAGCAGTGAGTCCGGGGGTGAGCAGTTCTTC	CASSESGGEQFF
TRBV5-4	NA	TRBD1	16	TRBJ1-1	TGTGCCAGCAGCTTGGCATGGAGCCCGACAGGGGAAGAAGCTTTCTTT	CASSLAWSPTGEEAFF
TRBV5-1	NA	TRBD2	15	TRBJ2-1	TGCGCCAGCAGCTTGGCCGGCGGGAGGTGGGATGAGCAGTTCTTC	CASSLAGGRWDEQFF
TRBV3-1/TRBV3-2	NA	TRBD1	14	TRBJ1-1	TGTGCCAGCAGCCAACGACAGGGAAACACTGAAGCTTTCTTT	CASSQRQGNTEAFF
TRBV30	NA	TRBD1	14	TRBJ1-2	TGTGCCTGGAGTGAGGACAGGGGCAACTATGGCTACACCTTC	CAWSEDRGNYGYTF
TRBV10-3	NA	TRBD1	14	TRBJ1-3	TGTGCCACTCGTGGGACAGGGGCGGTTAACACCATATATTTT	CATRGTGAVNTIYF
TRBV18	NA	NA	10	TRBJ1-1	TGTGCCAGCTCTTCTACTGAAGCTTTCTTT	CASSSTEAFF
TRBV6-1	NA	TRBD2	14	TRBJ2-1	TGTGCCAGCAGTGAGAGCGGGAGAATATACGAGCAGTTCTTC	CASSESGRIYEQFF
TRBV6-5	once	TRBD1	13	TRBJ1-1	TGTGCCAGCAGTAGGGACAGGGACACTGAAGCTTTCTTT	CASSRDRDTEAFF
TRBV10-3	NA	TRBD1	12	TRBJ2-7	TGTGCCATCAGTCGGGACAGGGACGAGCAGTACTTC	CAISRDRDEQYF